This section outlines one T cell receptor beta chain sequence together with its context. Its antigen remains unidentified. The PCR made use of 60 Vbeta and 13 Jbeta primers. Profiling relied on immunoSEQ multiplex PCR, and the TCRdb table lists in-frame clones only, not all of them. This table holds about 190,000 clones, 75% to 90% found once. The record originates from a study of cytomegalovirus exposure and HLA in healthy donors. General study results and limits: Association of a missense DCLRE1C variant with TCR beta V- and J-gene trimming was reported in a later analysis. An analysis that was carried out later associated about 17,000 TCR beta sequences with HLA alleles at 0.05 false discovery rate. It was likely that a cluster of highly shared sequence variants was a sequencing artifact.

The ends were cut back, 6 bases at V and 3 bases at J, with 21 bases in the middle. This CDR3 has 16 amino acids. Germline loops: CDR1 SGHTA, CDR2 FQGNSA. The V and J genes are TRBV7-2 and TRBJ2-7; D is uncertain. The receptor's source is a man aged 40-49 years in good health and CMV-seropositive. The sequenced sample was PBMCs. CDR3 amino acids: CASSSLRFGVRYEQYF. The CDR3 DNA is TGTGCCAGCAGTTCCCTCCGCTTCGGAGTACGCTACGAGCAGTACTTC.